One sample yielded the 21 T cell receptor beta chains listed below, sequenced in a study of blood T cell repertoires in COVID-19. Only in-frame clones appear in the TCRdb table, and some are missing; sequencing was by immunoSEQ multiplex PCR. This table holds about 170,000 clones, roughly 80% found once. Sequenced material: peripheral blood. These receptors came from a woman older than 75 with COVID-19, enrolled during active disease.

This chain links TRBV23-1 with TRBJ2-7; TRBD1 agrees at 9 bases. TRBV23-1 is given ORF status, its function remaining uncertain. This CDR3 spans 15 amino acids. The V gene end was trimmed by 8 bases and the J gene end by 5 bases; junction bases not matched to a gene: 13. The CDR3 reads CASDPLRDRENEQYF. The CDR3 nucleotides are TGCGCCAGCGACCCTCTCCGGGACAGGGAAAACGAGCAGTACTTC.

The chain carries TRBV18 and TRBJ2-2, with 9 positions matching TRBD1. J gave up 4 bases and V 6 bases, and 9 bases lay outside the gene matches. This CDR3 has 16 residues. Germline V gene sequence: CDR1 KGHSH, CDR2 LQKENI. In DNA, the CDR3 is TGTGCCAGCTCCCGCCGACAGGGGGAGTCCACCGGGGAGCTGTTTTTT. Translating it yields CASSRRQGESTGELFF. The variable domain in full, completed from reference TRBV18 and TRBJ2-2, reads NAGVMQNPRHLVRRRGQEARLRCSPMKGHSHVYWYRQLPEEGLKFMVYLQKENIIDESGMPKERFSAEFPKEGPSILRIQQVVRGDSAAYFCASSRRQGESTGELFFGEGSRLTVL.

J is TRBJ1-4 and V is TRBV6-5; 7 bases fit TRBD1. CDR1 MNHEY and CDR2 SVGAGI come from the germline V gene. CDR3 length equals 13 residues. Trimming cost V 8 bases and J 5 bases; bases outside gene matches: 5. The CDR3 region is CASRDRSNEKLFF. CDR3 sequence (DNA): TGTGCCAGCCGGGACAGATCAAATGAAAAACTGTTTTTT.

The chain joins TRBV4-2 to TRBJ1-6, with TRBD1 as a possible D gene (5 bases). CDR1 and CDR2 (germline): LGHNA, YNFKEQ. The length of the CDR3 is 14 residues. Trimming removed 5 bases at V and 8 bases at J, with 13 bases between. CDR3 in DNA: TGTGCCAGCAGCACAGGCCCCAAGGATTCACCCCTCCACTTT. It codes for CASSTGPKDSPLHF.

The chain has TRBV3-1 (or the pseudogene TRBV3-2) and TRBJ1-5; D is uncertain. V was shortened by 8 bases and J by 2 bases, with 10 bases between the two germline ends. This CDR3 contains 13 residues. Germline CDR1 LGHDT, CDR2 YNNKEL (reference sequence). CDR3 in DNA: TGTGCCAGCTCGGCCCAGGGCAATCAGCCCCAGCATTTT. Protein product: CASSAQGNQPQHF.

The chain has TRBV4-1 and TRBJ1-2; D may be TRBD1 (6 bases). The CDR3 totals 15 residues. Germline values: CDR1 MGHRA, CDR2 YSYEKL. The V end was cut by 0 bases, the J end by 8 bases, with 16 bases between. Here the CDR3 DNA reads TGCGCCAGCAGCCAAGAGCCGACAGGTCTTAGGGGCTACACCTTC. It specifies CASSQEPTGLRGYTF.

The chain couples TRBV7-8 to TRBJ1-1; tentative D call: TRBD1 (6 bases). This CDR3 comprises 14 residues. From germline, CDR1 is SGHVS and CDR2 FQNEAQ. V was trimmed by 5 bases and J by 0 bases, leaving 10 bases between them. The CDR3 nucleotides are TGTGCCAGCAGCCCTTGGGGGCTGAACACTGAAGCTTTCTTT. Translated, it gives CASSPWGLNTEAFF.

The rearrangement joins TRBV19 to TRBJ2-1, with D perhaps matching TRBD2 (5 bases). The CDR3 is 16 residues long. V lost 6 bases, J lost 2 bases, and 17 bases lay in between. CDR1 LNHDA and CDR2 SQIVND come from the germline V gene (reference sequence). CDR3 residues: CASRGRRPPPYNEQFF. CDR3 bases: TGTGCCAGTAGAGGAAGGAGGCCCCCCCCCTACAATGAGCAGTTCTTC.

This rearrangement joins TRBV5-1 to TRBJ1-2; 7 nucleotides line up with TRBD1. This CDR3 is built from 15 residues. Trimming removed 3 bases from V and 8 bases from J; junction bases left unmatched: 13. CDR1 is SGHRS and CDR2 is YFSETQ in the germline V gene. The CDR3 region has the DNA TGCGCCAGCAGCTCCACCACCGGGACAGTGGGAGGCTACACCTTC. It yields the protein CASSSTTGTVGGYTF.

The chain uses TRBV9 and TRBJ2-1, with 10 bases matching TRBD2. The CDR3 is 14 residues long. V was clipped by 0 bases and J by 10 bases; unmatched bases: 4. Germline V CDR1 and CDR2: SGDLS, YYNGEE. CDR3 amino acids: CASSVALAGDEQFF. The CDR3, as DNA: TGTGCCAGCAGCGTAGCGCTAGCGGGGGACGAGCAGTTCTTC.

The chain employs TRBV3-1 (or the pseudogene TRBV3-2) and TRBJ1-1; D is perhaps TRBD1 (5 bases). Trimming cost V 0 bases and J 10 bases, with 18 bases left between them. The CDR3 has 15 amino acids. Looked up from germline, CDR1 is LGHDT and CDR2 is YNNKEL (reference sequence). The CDR3 reads CASSQERTGLGVAFF. The CDR3 bases are TGTGCCAGCAGCCAAGAGAGGACCGGGCTAGGGGTAGCTTTCTTT.

The chain uses TRBV6-1 and TRBJ2-1, with unresolved D. This CDR3 region has 15 residues. Germline V lookup: CDR1 MNHNS, CDR2 SASEGT. Trimming removed 2 bases at V and 3 bases at J, with 11 bases between. This CDR3 is CASSEIGVDYNEQFF. CDR3 coding DNA: TGTGCCAGCAGTGAAATCGGTGTCGACTACAATGAGCAGTTCTTC.

V and J are TRBV24-1 and TRBJ2-3; no definite D call. V was pared by 9 bases and J by 1 base, with 10 bases between. The CDR3 is 13 amino acids. Per germline, CDR1 KGHDR and CDR2 SFDVKD. The CDR3 loop is CATSGLGTDTQYF. For the CDR3, the DNA is TGTGCCACCTCCGGTCTCGGCACAGATACGCAGTATTTT.

This chain joins TRBV29-1 and TRBJ2-1, with D possibly TRBD2 on 6 matching bases. This CDR3 comprises 10 residues. Germline V CDR1 and CDR2: SQVTM, ANQGSEA. Trimming pared 7 bases from V and 14 bases from J, leaving 15 bases between. The CDR3 sequence: CSAALGEEFF. The DNA of the CDR3 is TGCAGCGCCGCGCTGGGGGAGGAGTTCTTC.

J is TRBJ2-1 and V is TRBV19, with 13 nucleotides matching TRBD2. The germline gives CDR1 LNHDA, CDR2 SQIVND (reference sequence). V was pared by 2 bases and J by 5 bases, with 6 bases of the junction left unmatched. The CDR3 is 17 amino acids. For the CDR3, the DNA is TGTGCCAGTAGTATACGTTCCGGGACTAGCGGGAACAATGAGCAGTTCTTC. Translating gives CASSIRSGTSGNNEQFF.

The chain recombines TRBV3-1 (or the pseudogene TRBV3-2) with TRBJ2-2; D gene ambiguous. From germline, CDR1 is LGHDT and CDR2 YNNKEL (reference sequence). There are 14 residues in the CDR3. Trimming pared 3 bases from V and 2 bases from J, leaving 7 bases between. The CDR3 spells CASSHFRNTGELFF. The CDR3 DNA is TGTGCCAGCAGCCATTTTAGAAACACCGGGGAGCTGTTTTTT.

The chain couples TRBV7-9 to TRBJ2-7, with 8 positions matching TRBD1. Germline lookup yields CDR1 SEHNR and CDR2 FQNEAQ (reference sequence). This CDR3 has 14 residues. J lost 2 bases, V lost 5 bases, and 5 bases had no gene match. The DNA for the CDR3 is TGTGCCAGCAGCCCCCAGGGACAGGCCTACGAGCAGTACTTC. Encoded protein: CASSPQGQAYEQYF.

The V and J genes are TRBV4-1 and TRBJ1-4; D gene ambiguous. The germline V gene has CDR1 MGHRA and CDR2 YSYEKL. Trimming shortened V by 4 bases and J by 6 bases, and 12 bases separated the two germline ends. The CDR3 loop spans 14 amino acids. The CDR3 bases are TGCGCCAGCAGCCCCCCGGGGATAGATGAAAAACTGTTTTTT. Translating it yields CASSPPGIDEKLFF.

This chain connects TRBV6-5 to TRBJ2-5; TRBD1 is a possible D gene (6 bases). Looked up from germline, CDR1 is MNHEY and CDR2 is SVGAGI. V shed 6 bases and J shed 3 bases, with 14 bases lying between them. The CDR3 spans 14 residues. The CDR3 DNA sequence: TGTGCCAGCAGCTCCACAGGGCTCGAAGAGACCCAGTACTTC. Translated, it gives CASSSTGLEETQYF.

The chain joins TRBV5-1 to TRBJ1-1, with TRBD1 as a possible D gene (5 bases). The CDR3 has 15 residues. Trimming cost V 4 bases and J 3 bases, with 16 bases left between them. Germline CDR1 reads SGHRS; CDR2 reads YFSETQ. Here the CDR3 DNA reads TGCGCCAGCAGCCCCCCGCTCCCAGGGTACACTGAAGCTTTCTTT. Translated, it gives CASSPPLPGYTEAFF.

The chain recombines TRBV5-4 with TRBJ2-7, with 8 bases that match TRBD1. The CDR3 contains 15 residues. From germline, CDR1 is SGHNT and CDR2 YYREEE (reference sequence). V lost 4 bases, J lost 0 bases, and 6 bases stayed unmatched. The CDR3 DNA follows: TGTGCCAGCAGCCGACAGGGGTGGGGCTCCTACGAGCAGTACTTC. Translated, it gives CASSRQGWGSYEQYF.